The 11 T cell receptor beta chains listed next were all sequenced from one sample in a study of T cells in Graves' hyperthyroidism and ophthalmopathy. There were TCR beta CDR3 regions amplified from RNA transcripts. The TCR CDR3 was amplified in a first-round RT-PCR using the HTBI primer set. TCRdb fed the multiplex PCR reads into MiXCR, producing one record per CDR3 protein. Of 650,000 to 850,000 distinct CDR3 sequences listed, around 20% are singletons. Sequencing used blood. These receptor sequences come from a woman aged 45-59 years with Graves' hyperthyroidism that later progressed to Graves' ophthalmopathy.

The CDR3 region is CASRERQGANPYQETQYF. The CDR3 coding sequence is TGTGCCAGCAGGGAAAGACAGGGGGCGAATCCGTACCAAGAGACCCAGTACTTC. This chain connects TRBV6-1 to TRBJ2-5; the match to TRBD1 covers 10 bases. The CDR3 is 18 amino acids. Germline values: CDR1 MNHNS, CDR2 SASEGT. V trimming: 6 bases; J trimming: 0 bases; junction bases outside the gene matches: 13.

This clonotype was counted a few times. This CDR3 is CASTGQNSPLHF. CDR3 coding DNA: TGTGCCAGCACTGGACAAAATTCACCCCTCCACTTT. The chain employs TRBV6-1 and TRBJ1-6, with D possibly being TRBD1 (5 bases). V shed 7 bases and J shed 7 bases, with 8 bases lying between them. CDR1 MNHNS and CDR2 SASEGT come from the germline V gene. This CDR3 has 12 amino acids.

J is TRBJ1-2 and V is TRBV6-1, with D uncertain. The V and J ends lost 5 bases and 8 bases respectively, with 21 bases between them. Germline CDR1 reads MNHNS; CDR2 reads SASEGT. The length of the CDR3 is 15 residues. The CDR3 region is CASSRPRAQSRGYTF. DNA of the CDR3: TGTGCCAGCAGTCGCCCCCGGGCCCAGTCTCGGGGCTACACCTTC.

The sample holds many counts of this clonotype. The chain combines TRBV11-2 with TRBJ2-1; D is uncertain. The CDR3 is made up of 13 amino acids. Trimming shortened V by 1 base and J by 4 bases, and 5 bases separated the two germline ends. The germline CDR1 and CDR2 sequences are SGHAT and FQNNGV. CDR3 nucleotides: TGTGCCAGCAGCTTAGTACATTACAATGAGCAGTTCTTC. It specifies CASSLVHYNEQFF.

This clonotype has ten or more counts. The chain links TRBV6-1 to TRBJ2-5; D perhaps matches TRBD2 (6 bases). Per germline, CDR1 MNHNS and CDR2 SASEGT. Between the trimmed V and J ends, which lost 6 bases and 2 bases, there was a span of 16 bases. The CDR3 is 15 amino acids. The CDR3, as DNA: TGTGCCAGCAGCTCCGGGACTCCCTCTCAAGAGACCCAGTACTTC. Translated, it gives CASSSGTPSQETQYF.

The chain uses TRBV7-2 and TRBJ2-2; D is uncertain. Germline V gives CDR1 SGHTA, CDR2 FQGNSA. The CDR3 has 13 amino acids. V was cut by 5 bases and J by 7 bases, with 11 bases left in between. CDR3 sequence (DNA): TGTGCCAGCAGCCCGAGATCGGGCGGGGAGCTGTTTTTT. Translated: CASSPRSGGELFF. Variable domain in full (rest from reference TRBV7-2 and TRBJ2-2): GAGVSQSPSNKVTEKGKDVELRCDPISGHTALYWYRQSLGQGLEFLIYFQGNSAPDKSGLPSDRFSAERTGGSVSTLTIQRTQQEDSAVYLCASSPRSGGELFFGEGSRLTVL.

The J gene is TRBJ2-7, the V gene TRBV20-1; D not certain. Germline assignment: CDR1 DFQATT and CDR2 SNEGSKA (reference sequence). The CDR3 is made up of 12 amino acids. V lost 3 bases and J lost 2, with 8 bases in between. The CDR3 reads CSARVRTYEQYF. CDR3 sequence (DNA): TGCAGTGCTAGGGTGAGGACCTACGAGCAGTACTTC.

Many counts were recorded for this clonotype. V usage is TRBV12-3 or TRBV12-4 and J usage is TRBJ2-1; the D gene could be TRBD1 or TRBD2 (6 bases each). Trimming removed 5 bases from V and 4 bases from J, with 18 bases in between. The CDR3 is 16 residues long. CDR3 in DNA: TGTGCCAGCAGTCCTAGGTGGGGGGCCATGTACAATGAGCAGTTCTTC. Translated, it gives CASSPRWGAMYNEQFF.

The rearrangement uses TRBV19 and TRBJ2-5; D is ambiguous. Germline V gene sequence: CDR1 LNHDA, CDR2 SQIVND (reference sequence). The CDR3 spans 11 residues. V was shortened by 4 bases and J by 5 bases, with 5 bases between the two germline ends. CDR3 bases: TGTGCCAGTAGTACCGGGGAGACCCAGTACTTC. Amino acids: CASSTGETQYF.

This clonotype was observed a single time. This rearrangement joins TRBV15 to TRBJ2-1, with 8 nucleotides matching TRBD1. The CDR3 has 15 residues. V lost 4 bases, J lost 2 bases, and 4 bases stayed unmatched. Germline-derived CDR1 and CDR2 are LNHNV and YYDKDF (reference sequence). The CDR3 region has the DNA TGTGCCACCAGCACGACAGGGGTCGCCTACAATGAGCAGTTCTTC. Amino acids: CATSTTGVAYNEQFF.

This clonotype was detected a few times. This chain joins TRBV12-3 or TRBV12-4 and TRBJ2-5; 8 nucleotides align to TRBD2. V lost 3 bases to trimming and J lost 2 bases; unmatched junction nucleotides: 5. The CDR3 is 15 residues long. The CDR3 reads CASSFVSGGQETQYF. The CDR3 bases are TGTGCCAGCAGTTTTGTCAGCGGGGGACAAGAGACCCAGTACTTC.